This T cell receptor (beta chain) comes out of a study of blood T cell repertoires in COVID-19. Study overall: There were acute and convalescent COVID-19 samples, and they came from the United States, Italy and Spain. PBMCs, B-cell-depleted T cells, or T cells were the source of the cDNA or gDNA that made up the material.

The Seattle site enrolled patients during active infection and followed them longitudinally. This clone appeared many times. Clones were sequenced by immunoSEQ multiplex PCR, and TCRdb holds only the in-frame ones, with some missing. The sample yields roughly 60,000 clones, 65% to 90% seen once. This CDR3 region has 13 residues. V dropped 4 bases and J dropped 1 base, with 10 bases sitting between them. Germline values: CDR1 SQVTM, CDR2 ANQGSEA. Sequenced input: peripheral blood. This sequence was found in a man aged 50-59 years with COVID-19, enrolled during active disease. The chain carries TRBV29-1 and TRBJ2-5; a weak D match, TRBD1 (5 bases). CDR3 nucleotides: TGCAGCGTTGCTTGGGGCAGCCAAGAGACCCAGTACTTC. This gives the protein CSVAWGSQETQYF.